This TCR beta chain stems from a study of blood T cell repertoires in COVID-19. Study in general: COVID-19 samples, acute and convalescent, were from the United States, Italy and Spain. PBMCs, B-cell-depleted T cells, or T cells were the source of the cDNA or gDNA that made up the material.

Germline V gene lookup returns CDR1 LGHDT and CDR2 YNNKEL (reference sequence). The CDR3 loop spans 15 amino acids. Trimming cost V 6 bases and J 2 bases, with 17 bases left between them. Methods used by the authors: Reference gene primer amplification gave estimated nucleated cell counts. The protocol was immunoSEQ multiplex PCR, while the TCRdb copy is restricted to in-frame clones and leaves out a portion. V and J calls and clone size follow that table, whereas D and trimming were derived from the DNA. Among approximately 150,000 clones listed, roughly nine tenths were seen once. The sequence was collected from a human donor in a cohort sampled during active COVID-19. The rearrangement uses TRBV3-1 (or the pseudogene TRBV3-2) and TRBJ2-7, with TRBD2 as a possible D gene (5 bases). The material sequenced was peripheral blood. The CDR3 nucleotides read TGTGCCAGCAGACGGACTTTCGAAGGGACCTACGAGCAGTACTTC. Encoded protein: CASRRTFEGTYEQYF.